This TCR beta chain is drawn from a study of T cells in Graves' hyperthyroidism and ophthalmopathy. Study results and caveats: Median prediction lead before ophthalmopathy onset was 6 to 8 months with the model. The majority of expanded thyroid clonotypes above 0.001 also appeared in blood.

With duration under 3 months, ophthalmopathy was active: Clinical Activity Score at least 3, NOSPECS at least 4. V dropped 3 bases and J dropped 5 bases, with 10 bases sitting between them. In germline, CDR1 is SGHRS, CDR2 YFSETQ. The CDR3 runs 13 residues. This clonotype has at least ten counts. Its matching antigen is unknown. TCR beta CDR3 regions were amplified from RNA transcripts. When the TCR CDR3 underwent first-round RT-PCR, the HTBI primer set was used. Using its own MiXCR run on the multiplex PCR reads, TCRdb lists one record per CDR3 protein. The sample holds 660,000 or so distinct CDR3 sequences, 20% to 25% seen once.

The specimen was blood. The rearrangement uses TRBV5-1 and TRBJ2-3; TRBD2 might be the D (6 bases). This clonotype was obtained from a man aged 25-40 years with Graves' ophthalmopathy. For the CDR3, the DNA is TGCGCCAGCAGCTCCCGGGACTTAGATACGCAGTATTTT. It yields the protein CASSSRDLDTQYF.